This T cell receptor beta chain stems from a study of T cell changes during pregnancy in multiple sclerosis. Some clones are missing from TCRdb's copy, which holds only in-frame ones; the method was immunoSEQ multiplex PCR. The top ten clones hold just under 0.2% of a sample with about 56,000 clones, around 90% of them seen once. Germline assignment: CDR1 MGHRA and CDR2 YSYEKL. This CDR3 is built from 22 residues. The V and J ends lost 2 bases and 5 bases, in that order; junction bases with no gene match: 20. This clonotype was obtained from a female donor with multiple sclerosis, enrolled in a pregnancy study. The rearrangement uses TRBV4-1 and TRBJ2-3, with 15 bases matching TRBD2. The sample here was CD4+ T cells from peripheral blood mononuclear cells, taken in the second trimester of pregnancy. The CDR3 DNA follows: TGCGCCAGCAGCCAATGGGGGACAGCTCCGGGACTAGCGGGGGGCCGAAGAGATACGCAGTATTTT. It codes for CASSQWGTAPGLAGGRRDTQYF.